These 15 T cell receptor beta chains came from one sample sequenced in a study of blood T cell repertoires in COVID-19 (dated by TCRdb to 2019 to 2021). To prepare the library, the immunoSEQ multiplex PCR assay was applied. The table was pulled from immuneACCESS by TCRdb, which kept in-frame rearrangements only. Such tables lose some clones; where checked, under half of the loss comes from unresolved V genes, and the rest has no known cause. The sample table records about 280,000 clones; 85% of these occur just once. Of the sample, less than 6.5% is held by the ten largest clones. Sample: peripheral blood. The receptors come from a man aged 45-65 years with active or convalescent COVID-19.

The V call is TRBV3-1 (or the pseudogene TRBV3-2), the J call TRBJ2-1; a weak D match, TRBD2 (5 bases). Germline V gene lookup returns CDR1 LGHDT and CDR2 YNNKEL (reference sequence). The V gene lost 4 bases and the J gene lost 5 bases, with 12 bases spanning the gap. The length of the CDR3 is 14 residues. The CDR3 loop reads CASSPRTGDNEQFF. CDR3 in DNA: TGTGCCAGCAGCCCCCGGACTGGAGACAATGAGCAGTTCTTC.

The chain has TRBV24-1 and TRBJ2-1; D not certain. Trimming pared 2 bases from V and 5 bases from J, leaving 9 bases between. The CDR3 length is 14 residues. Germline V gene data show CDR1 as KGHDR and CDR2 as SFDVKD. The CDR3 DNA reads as TGTGCCACCAGTGATTCTAAACCGGACAATGAGCAGTTCTTC. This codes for CATSDSKPDNEQFF.

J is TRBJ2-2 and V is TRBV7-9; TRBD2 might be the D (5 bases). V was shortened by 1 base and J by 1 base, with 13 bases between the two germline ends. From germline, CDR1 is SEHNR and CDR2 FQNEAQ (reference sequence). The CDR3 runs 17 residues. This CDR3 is CASSLGGRIQNTGELFF. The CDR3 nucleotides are TGTGCCAGCAGCTTAGGCGGGCGGATCCAGAACACCGGGGAGCTGTTTTTT.

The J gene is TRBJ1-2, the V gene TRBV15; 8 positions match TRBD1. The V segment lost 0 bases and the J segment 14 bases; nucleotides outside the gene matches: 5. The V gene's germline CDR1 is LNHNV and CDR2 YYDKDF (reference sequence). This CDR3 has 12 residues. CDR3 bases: TGTGCCACCAGCAGAGAGACAGGGGCAAGGACCTTC. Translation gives CATSRETGARTF.

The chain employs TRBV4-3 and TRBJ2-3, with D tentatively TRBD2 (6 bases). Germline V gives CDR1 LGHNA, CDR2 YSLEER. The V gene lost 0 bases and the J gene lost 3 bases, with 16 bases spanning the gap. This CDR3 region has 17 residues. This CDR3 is CASSQESLGGATDTQYF. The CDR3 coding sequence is TGCGCCAGCAGCCAAGAGTCTTTGGGGGGAGCGACAGATACGCAGTATTTT.

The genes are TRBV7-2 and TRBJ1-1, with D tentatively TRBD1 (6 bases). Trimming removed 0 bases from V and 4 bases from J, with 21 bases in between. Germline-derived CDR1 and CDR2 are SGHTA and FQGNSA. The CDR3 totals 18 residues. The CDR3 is CASSLAPLTGPQSTEAFF. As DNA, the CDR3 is TGTGCCAGCAGCTTAGCGCCCCTAACAGGGCCCCAGAGCACTGAAGCTTTCTTT.

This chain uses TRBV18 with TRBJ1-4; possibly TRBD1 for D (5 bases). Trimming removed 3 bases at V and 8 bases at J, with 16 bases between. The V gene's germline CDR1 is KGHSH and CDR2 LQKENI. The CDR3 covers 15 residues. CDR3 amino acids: CASSPSTRVGEKLFF. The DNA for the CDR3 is TGTGCCAGCTCACCTAGTACCAGGGTCGGAGAAAAACTGTTTTTT.

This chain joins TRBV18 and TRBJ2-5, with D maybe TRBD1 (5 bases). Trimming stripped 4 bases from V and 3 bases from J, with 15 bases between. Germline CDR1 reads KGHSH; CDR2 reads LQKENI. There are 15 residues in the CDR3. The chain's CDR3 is CASSRYQTQEETQYF. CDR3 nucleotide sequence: TGTGCCAGCTCACGGTACCAAACACAGGAAGAGACCCAGTACTTC.

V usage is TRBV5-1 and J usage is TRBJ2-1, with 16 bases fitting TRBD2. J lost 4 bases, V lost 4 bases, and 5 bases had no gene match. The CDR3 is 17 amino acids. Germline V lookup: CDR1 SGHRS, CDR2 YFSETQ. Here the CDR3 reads CASSRGLAGGEYNEQFF. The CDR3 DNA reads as TGCGCCAGCAGCAGGGGACTAGCGGGAGGGGAATACAATGAGCAGTTCTTC.

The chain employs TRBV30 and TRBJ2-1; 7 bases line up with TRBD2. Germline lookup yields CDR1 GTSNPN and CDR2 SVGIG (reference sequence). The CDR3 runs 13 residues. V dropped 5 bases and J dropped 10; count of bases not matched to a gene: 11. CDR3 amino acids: CAWERGVSEEQFF. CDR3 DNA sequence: TGTGCCTGGGAGCGGGGAGTGAGTGAGGAGCAGTTCTTC.

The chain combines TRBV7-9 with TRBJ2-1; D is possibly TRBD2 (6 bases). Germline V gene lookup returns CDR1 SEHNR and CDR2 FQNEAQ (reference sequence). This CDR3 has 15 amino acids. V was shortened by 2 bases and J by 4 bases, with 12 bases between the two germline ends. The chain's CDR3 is CASSLRLGGYNEQFF. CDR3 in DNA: TGTGCCAGCAGCTTACGACTAGGTGGTTACAATGAGCAGTTCTTC.

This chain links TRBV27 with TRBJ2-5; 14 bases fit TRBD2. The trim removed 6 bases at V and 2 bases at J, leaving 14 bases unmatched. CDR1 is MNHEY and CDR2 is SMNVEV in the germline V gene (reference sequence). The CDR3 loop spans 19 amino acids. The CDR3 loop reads CASRAVKGLAGGIQETQYF. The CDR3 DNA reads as TGTGCCAGCAGGGCGGTAAAAGGACTAGCGGGAGGAATACAAGAGACCCAGTACTTC.

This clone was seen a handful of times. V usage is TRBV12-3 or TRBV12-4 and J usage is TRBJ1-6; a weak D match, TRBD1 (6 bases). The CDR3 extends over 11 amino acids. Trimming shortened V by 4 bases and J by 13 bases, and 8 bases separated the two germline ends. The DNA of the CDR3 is TGTGCCAGCAGTTATGGGGGCCCCCTCCACTTT. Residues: CASSYGGPLHF.

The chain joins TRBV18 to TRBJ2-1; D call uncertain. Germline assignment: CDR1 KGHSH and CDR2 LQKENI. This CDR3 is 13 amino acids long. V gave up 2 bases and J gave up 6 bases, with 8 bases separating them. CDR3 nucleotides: TGTGCCAGCTCACCAGTGCCCGGCAATGAGCAGTTCTTC. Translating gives CASSPVPGNEQFF.

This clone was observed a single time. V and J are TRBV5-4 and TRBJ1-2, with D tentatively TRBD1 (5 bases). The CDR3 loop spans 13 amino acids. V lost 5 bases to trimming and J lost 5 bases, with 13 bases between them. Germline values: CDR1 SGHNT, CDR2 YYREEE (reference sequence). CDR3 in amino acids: CASSREGTYGYTF. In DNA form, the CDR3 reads TGTGCCAGCAGTAGGGAGGGGACGTATGGCTACACCTTC. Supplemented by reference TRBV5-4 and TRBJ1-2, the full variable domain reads ETGVTQSPTHLIKTRGQQVTLRCSSQSGHNTVSWYQQALGQGPQFIFQYYREEENGRGNFPPRFSGLQFPNYSSELNVNALELDDSALYLCASSREGTYGYTFGSGTRLTVV.